The clone carrying this T cell receptor (beta chain) was observed a handful of times. This entry is derived from a study of blood T cell repertoires in COVID-19. Across the study: The study drew acute and convalescent COVID-19 samples from the United States, Italy and Spain. The analysed material was cDNA or gDNA that came from T cells, B-cell-depleted T cells, or PBMCs.

Authors' processing steps: Cell counts per sample came from amplifying reference gene primers. Clones were sequenced by immunoSEQ multiplex PCR, and TCRdb holds only the in-frame ones, with some missing. V and J calls and clone size are as listed in that table; D and trimming were resolved from the DNA. The sample lists some 200,000 clones, approximately 90% seen once, with roughly 0.9% in the top ten. The CDR3 has 14 amino acids. CDR1 and CDR2 (germline): SGDLS, YYNGEE. V shed 3 bases and J shed 7 bases, with 13 bases lying between them. The chain joins TRBV9 to TRBJ1-4; D is perhaps TRBD1 (6 bases). The TCR originated in a woman aged 18-29 years who had recovered from COVID-19. Sequencing was done on a sample of peripheral blood. CDR3 in amino acids: CASSAGTRGEKLFF. CDR3 sequence (DNA): TGTGCCAGCAGCGCTGGGACACGGGGTGAAAAACTGTTTTTT. The full variable domain, rest sourced from reference TRBV9 and TRBJ1-4, is DSGVTQTPKHLITATGQRVTLRCSPRSGDLSVYWYQQSLDQGLQFLIQYYNGEERAKGNILERFSAQQFPDLHSELNLSSLELGDSALYFCASSAGTRGEKLFFGSGTQLSVL.